A selection of T cell receptor beta chains follows, all from one sample in a study of blood T cell repertoires in COVID-19. TCRdb's table, derived via immunoSEQ multiplex PCR, lists solely in-frame clones and lacks some. The sample lists about 220,000 clones; 80% to 90% were seen once. The material sequenced was PBMCs or T cells enriched from blood (not recorded which). The receptors shown here come from a woman aged 18-29 years in a cohort exposed to, infected with or recovered from COVID-19 (not recorded which). Each CDR3 is given with its conserved first and last residue. D genes are given only for firm matches. Size tells how often a clone was seen (once, few, many) or the class of an expanded clone, and some rows leave it out.

V	D	size	J	DNA	CDR3
TRBV28	TRBD1	once	TRBJ1-2	TGTGCCAGCAGTCCGCCGGGACAGGGGAACTATGGCTACACCTTC	CASSPPGQGNYGYTF
TRBV7-9	NA	NA	TRBJ2-6	TGTGCCAGCAGTCAGAACCCCCCACGGCGGGCCTCTGGGGCCAACGTCCTGACTTTC	CASSQNPPRRASGANVLTF
TRBV19	NA	NA	TRBJ2-2	TGTGCCAGTAGTTTCGTACTCGGGGGTGGCGGGGAGCTGTTTTTT	CASSFVLGGGGELFF
TRBV10-1	TRBD1	NA	TRBJ2-1	TGCGCCAGCAGTCTCCAGGGGACAGTCTATGAGCAGTTCTTC	CASSLQGTVYEQFF
TRBV5-1	TRBD1	NA	TRBJ1-3	TGCGCCAGCAGCGAGGGGGCACAGGGTAGCGGAAACACCATATATTTT	CASSEGAQGSGNTIYF
TRBV11-2	NA	NA	TRBJ1-5	TGTGCCAGCAGCTTAGGGGGGCAGGGTGATCAGCCCCAGCATTTT	CASSLGGQGDQPQHF
TRBV13	TRBD1	NA	TRBJ1-4	TGTGCCACTACAGGGGTTGCAACTAATGAAAAACTGTTTTTT	CATTGVATNEKLFF
TRBV27	NA	NA	TRBJ1-5	TGTGCCAGCAGTTTACGTCCTTTCGGGAATCAGCCCCAGCATTTT	CASSLRPFGNQPQHF
TRBV5-4	TRBD2	NA	TRBJ2-2	TGTGCCAGCAGCTTGGAAAGCGGGGGGGACACCGGGGAGCTGTTTTTT	CASSLESGGDTGELFF
TRBV12-3/TRBV12-4	NA	NA	TRBJ1-3	TGTGCCAGCACCCCGGCAGGGTCAAACACCATATATTTT	CASTPAGSNTIYF
TRBV14	NA	NA	TRBJ1-2	TGTGCCAGCAGCCAAGACCTATTTTATGGCTACACCTTC	CASSQDLFYGYTF
TRBV27	NA	NA	TRBJ1-2	TGTGCCAGCAGTCCAAACAGGGCCTATGGCTACACCTTC	CASSPNRAYGYTF
TRBV19	NA	NA	TRBJ2-1	TGTGCCAGTAGTATGTTTGAAGCTCGTGAGCAGTTCTTC	CASSMFEAREQFF
TRBV3-1/TRBV3-2	TRBD2	NA	TRBJ2-3	TGTGCCAGCAGCCCGGGACTAGCGGAGATCACAGATACGCAGTATTTT	CASSPGLAEITDTQYF
TRBV29-1	NA	NA	TRBJ2-7	TGCAGCGTTGAGACCGGGGTAGGCTCCTACGAGCAGTACTTC	CSVETGVGSYEQYF
TRBV27	TRBD2	NA	TRBJ2-3	TGTGCCAGCAGTTCCTTGGGAAGCGGGAGAACGGATACGCAGTATTTT	CASSSLGSGRTDTQYF
TRBV19	NA	NA	TRBJ2-7	TGTGCCAGTAGCGTCGGGGAGGCCCCATCCTACGAGCAGTACTTC	CASSVGEAPSYEQYF
TRBV27	TRBD2	NA	TRBJ2-4	TGTGCCAGCAGTTTGGGGCTAGCGGGGGTCGGCAAAAACATTCAGTACTTC	CASSLGLAGVGKNIQYF
TRBV29-1	NA	NA	TRBJ2-7	TGCAGCGCCTTGCCCCGGGACTCCCCCGGCGAGCAGTACTTC	CSALPRDSPGEQYF
TRBV18	NA	NA	TRBJ2-7	TGTGCCAGCTCACCGTCGGGTAGCGGACCTCTTTACGAGCAGTACTTC	CASSPSGSGPLYEQYF
TRBV2	NA	NA	TRBJ2-3	TGTGCCAGCGTCTCCCCGGGAGCTAGCACAGATACGCAGTATTTT	CASVSPGASTDTQYF
TRBV7-9	TRBD1	NA	TRBJ1-5	TGTGCCAGCAGCGAACCCGGGACAGGCGAATATAGCAATCAGCCCCAGCATTTT	CASSEPGTGEYSNQPQHF
TRBV19	TRBD1	NA	TRBJ1-1	TGTGCCAGTAGTCCTTCACAGGGGGCCAGGACTGAAGCTTTCTTT	CASSPSQGARTEAFF
TRBV27	NA	NA	TRBJ2-7	TGTGCCAGCAGTTCCCCGGGACACCTCTACGAGCAGTACTTC	CASSSPGHLYEQYF
TRBV19	NA	NA	TRBJ2-2	TGTGCCAGTAGTAGCGGGACTCCGTATAACACCGGGGAGCTGTTTTTT	CASSSGTPYNTGELFF
TRBV19	TRBD1	NA	TRBJ1-1	TGTGCCAGTAGTGCCGGGACAGGGAGGCTGAACACTGAAGCTTTCTTT	CASSAGTGRLNTEAFF
TRBV7-9	NA	once	TRBJ1-1	TGTGCCAGCAGCGCGCAGGAGAACACTGAAGCTTTCTTT	CASSAQENTEAFF
TRBV6-5	TRBD1	NA	TRBJ1-2	TGTGCCAGCAGTTACTCGGTGCAGGGGGTTGGCTATGGCTACACCTTC	CASSYSVQGVGYGYTF
TRBV2	NA	NA	TRBJ1-3	TGTGCCAGCCTTTTGGACAGAGATGGAAACACCATATATTTT	CASLLDRDGNTIYF
TRBV5-1	TRBD2	NA	TRBJ2-1	TGCGCCAGCAGGCCCGGGACTAGCGGGGGGGCCGGTAAGCAGTTCTTC	CASRPGTSGGAGKQFF
TRBV24-1	TRBD1	NA	TRBJ2-3	TGTGCCACCAGTGAGGGACAGGGGCGAGATACGCAGTATTTT	CATSEGQGRDTQYF
TRBV7-3	NA	NA	TRBJ2-2	TGTGCCAGCAGTCCGGGACTCAGCCCAACCGGGGAGCTGTTTTTT	CASSPGLSPTGELFF
TRBV13	TRBD2	NA	TRBJ2-1	TGTGCCAGCAGCCCCTGGACTAGCGGGATACTTGAGCAGTTCTTC	CASSPWTSGILEQFF